This T cell receptor (beta chain) is from a study of Graves' ophthalmopathy and Graves' hyperthyroidism (dated 2018 in TCRdb). With respect to the entire study: A patient counted as having stable hyperthyroidism if there was no progression to ophthalmopathy within 18 months of follow-up. TCR beta repertoire signatures were used to distinguish Graves' ophthalmopathy from Graves' hyperthyroidism and to predict progression to ophthalmopathy. In total, 120 to 150 blood samples were TCR-sequenced: under 45 ophthalmopathy, some 80 hyperthyroidism and 17 hyperthyroidism-to-ophthalmopathy patients. To explore V-J signatures distinguishing ophthalmopathy from hyperthyroidism, a discovery set of about a hundred patients (fewer than 45 ophthalmopathy, roughly 56 stable hyperthyroidism) was enrolled. An independent validation cohort was composed of some 18 hyperthyroidism patients and around 16 patients who later progressed from hyperthyroidism to ophthalmopathy. In six or seven hyperthyroidism patients, the T-cell repertoires found in thyroid tissue were compared with those found in blood. After sampling, hyperthyroidism patients received methimazole starting at 30 mg daily, and ophthalmopathy patients received high-dose intravenous methylprednisolone. Broad study findings and their caveats: No statistical method was used to set the sample size in advance, and the investigators knew which group each participant was assigned to. Ophthalmopathy was separated from stable hyperthyroidism by the 13-signature model with just under 90% sensitivity and about 81% specificity in cross-validation and with 80%/75% in the test set. In validation, the model predicted ophthalmopathy progression with 70.59% sensitivity and roughly 72% specificity; fewer than 15 predicted patients were CT-confirmed with GO in a median of roughly 6.8 months. Among expanded thyroid clonotypes with frequency above 0.001, most also showed up in blood, which suggests that blood repertoires may reflect the thyroid immune response.

For repertoire sequencing, the TCR beta CDR3 regions were amplified from RNA transcripts. The first round of RT-PCR was done with HTBI primers and the Qiagen OneStep RT-PCR kit, and was followed by a second round of multiplex PCR, then size selection and purification. Sequencing of the libraries was carried out on an Illumina HiSeq2000 in paired-end mode with 100 bp reads. The authors processed their data as follows. SOAPnuke was used to process the reads, removing any read that contained adapters or uncalled bases, had a mean Phred below 15, or lacked an exact match to the constant primer or identifier. COPE v1.2.5 was used to merge high-quality paired reads. Each unique nucleotide sequence was treated as a clonotype, and MiTCR v1.1 was used to align the clonotypes to the IMGT TRB V, D and J references. The analysis was limited to V-J combinations with a frequency above 0.0001, which together covered 98% to 99.2% of repertoires. A TCR clonal expansion and chaos score per V-J combination was defined as the ratio of F50 clonal expansion to chaos observed in the TCRdist matrix. Features were reduced by Welch's t-statistics and random forest to around 14 V-J combinations, which fed a naive Bayes classifier. Thyroid-blood repertoire similarity was quantified with the Morisita-Horn index. TCRdb ran its own pipeline on the public reads, namely fastp trimming at Q25 and MiXCR clone calling, and kept in-frame beta chains. Merged by CDR3 protein, the rows form single entries marked with the most common genes and DNA. In this record, the V and J calls reflect TCRdb's handling and not the investigators' own analysis. The sample table records around 1.1 million distinct CDR3 sequences; about 35% of these occur just once. In total, the top ten clones hold around 10% of the sample.

The hyperthyroidism patients were 18 to 65 years old and newly diagnosed, with a disease duration of less than 2 months. Patients with other autoimmune diseases, uncontrolled infections, pregnancy or lactation were excluded. Diagnosis relied on clinical symptoms, serum thyroxine, TRAb, thyroid ultrasound and orbital computed tomography. Total RNA was extracted using Trizol reagent, and RNA quality was checked on an Agilent 2100 Bioanalyzer. This clonotype was found many times. Its antigen has not been determined. One junction end disagrees with the germline gene, perhaps due to a read error. The CDR3 measures 13 amino acids from cysteine to phenylalanine. Solely the CDR3 DNA is kept, with 39 bases framed from the first base. Based on the germline V gene, the CDR1 and CDR2 sequences are SGHTA and FQGNSA.

The sequence is built from TRBV7-2 and TRBJ2-5; 8 bases in between match TRBD1. This receptor was obtained from an adult man with Graves' hyperthyroidism. The sequenced sample was peripheral blood or thyroid tissue (not recorded which). Read as DNA, the sequence is TGTGCCAGCAGCCCACATCTAGCCGTACAGGGGGTATTC. Translated, it reads CASSPHLAVQGVF.